Listed below are T cell receptor beta chains from one sample, sequenced in a study of vaccination and CD4 T cells after COVID-19. TCRdb itself ran the PCR reads through MiXCR, one entry per CDR3 protein. The table includes over 14,000 distinct CDR3 sequences, around 46% detected once. The antigens these receptors bind are not known. What was sequenced was cultured CD4+ T cells from blood. Receptor source: a human donor with COVID-19. Both conserved end residues are part of each CDR3. A D gene is named only where the DNA matches it firmly. Clone size, where shown, is once, few, many, or a class for clones that have expanded.

D	size	V	J	CDR3	DNA
.	.	TRBV15	TRBJ2-5	CATSMGLETQYF	TGTGCCACCAGTATGGGGCTGGAGACCCAGTACTTC
.	.	TRBV11-3	TRBJ2-3	CASAPGSTDTQYF	TGTGCCAGCGCTCCGGGAAGCACAGATACGCAGTATTTT
.	few	TRBV7-9	TRBJ1-4	CASSLDVGGSTNEKLFF	TGTGCCAGCAGCTTAGATGTCGGGGGCTCAACTAATGAAAAACTGTTTTTT
.	few	TRBV5-4	TRBJ1-2	CASIQRGGSLGGYTF	TGTGCCAGCATCCAAAGGGGAGGGAGCCTTGGAGGCTACACCTTC
.	.	TRBV6-1	TRBJ2-1	CASSVSDEQFF	TGTGCCAGCAGTGTCTCGGATGAGCAGTTCTTC
.	.	TRBV19	TRBJ1-1	CASSIKVGNTEAFF	TGTGCCAGTAGTATAAAGGTAGGGAACACTGAAGCTTTCTTT
TRBD2	.	TRBV6-4	TRBJ2-1	CASKPGLAANEQFF	TGTGCCAGCAAACCGGGACTAGCGGCCAATGAGCAGTTCTTC
TRBD1	.	TRBV20-1	TRBJ1-2	CSASLVRTGDSYGYTF	TGCAGTGCTAGTCTAGTGCGGACAGGGGATTCCTATGGCTACACCTTC
.	.	TRBV9	TRBJ2-7	CASSVALGGEQYF	TGTGCCAGCAGCGTAGCTTTGGGGGGCGAGCAGTACTTC
.	few	TRBV2	TRBJ1-2	CASPPRARGGYGYTF	TGTGCCAGCCCCCCCAGAGCCCGAGGAGGATATGGCTACACCTTC
.	.	TRBV20-1	TRBJ2-5	CSAREALSGETQYF	TGCAGTGCTAGAGAGGCCCTCTCAGGGGAGACCCAGTACTTC
.	.	TRBV6-2/TRBV6-3	TRBJ2-1	CASSYSLPGNYNEQFF	TGTGCCAGCAGTTACTCCTTGCCAGGGAACTACAATGAGCAGTTCTTC
.	once	TRBV5-6	TRBJ1-6	CASSLTLGNTNSPLHF	TGTGCCAGCAGCTTAACATTAGGGAACACGAATTCACCCCTCCACTTT
TRBD1	.	TRBV11-3	TRBJ1-2	CASSLPGQGARGYTF	TGTGCCAGCAGCTTACCTGGGCAGGGGGCGAGGGGCTACACCTTC
TRBD1	few	TRBV6-5	TRBJ2-5	CASSSSQGAGETQYF	TGTGCCAGCAGTTCCTCGCAGGGGGCTGGGGAGACCCAGTACTTC
.	.	TRBV7-2	TRBJ2-7	CASSLGVGGEQYF	TGTGCCAGCAGCTTAGGAGTGGGGGGCGAGCAGTACTTC
TRBD1	.	TRBV6-5	TRBJ1-2	CASSSPGQGYYGYTF	TGTGCCAGCAGTTCTCCGGGACAGGGATACTATGGCTACACCTTC
TRBD2	once	TRBV6-5	TRBJ2-5	CASSSNPSGFQETQYF	TGTGCCAGCAGTTCGAATCCTAGCGGTTTCCAAGAGACCCAGTACTTC
TRBD1	.	TRBV6-5	TRBJ2-1	CASSYQGAGEQFF	TGTGCCAGCAGTTACCAGGGGGCAGGGGAGCAGTTCTTC
.	few	TRBV30	TRBJ1-2	CAWSGEAGGYGYTF	TGTGCCTGGAGTGGAGAGGCCGGGGGGTATGGCTACACCTTC
.	few	TRBV20-1	TRBJ1-1	CSARDSRTEAFF	TGCAGTGCTAGAGACTCAAGGACTGAAGCTTTCTTT
.	.	TRBV6-1	TRBJ2-6	CASWWSGANVLTF	TGTGCCAGCTGGTGGTCGGGGGCCAACGTCCTGACTTTC
.	.	TRBV10-3	TRBJ1-1	CAISGLRTTTEAFF	TGTGCCATCAGTGGACTCCGGACAACCACTGAAGCTTTCTTT
TRBD1	.	TRBV19	TRBJ2-7	CASSKRTPNQGAYEQYF	TGTGCCAGTAGTAAGAGGACCCCGAACCAGGGGGCATACGAGCAGTACTTC
TRBD1	.	TRBV7-2	TRBJ1-5	CASSLRQGYNQPQHF	TGTGCCAGCAGCCTCCGACAGGGCTACAATCAGCCCCAGCATTTT
TRBD2	.	TRBV19	TRBJ2-1	CASSPPTSGWNEQFF	TGTGCCAGTAGTCCCCCGACTAGCGGGTGGAATGAGCAGTTCTTC
.	.	TRBV6-1	TRBJ1-3	CASKNPAGGDSGNTIYF	TGTGCCAGCAAGAATCCGGCGGGCGGAGACTCTGGAAACACCATATATTTT
.	few	TRBV6-5	TRBJ1-2	CASSSRRNYGYTF	TGTGCCAGCAGTTCAAGACGGAATTATGGCTACACCTTC
.	few	TRBV6-2/TRBV6-3	TRBJ1-5	CASSSPGRGNLQPQHF	TGTGCCAGCAGTAGCCCCGGTCGGGGAAACCTTCAGCCCCAGCATTTT
TRBD2	.	TRBV19	TRBJ2-7	CASSSTGTSGAIYEQYF	TGTGCCAGTAGTAGTACCGGGACTAGCGGGGCGATCTACGAGCAGTACTTC
TRBD1	.	TRBV2	TRBJ1-2	CASNGDRVFGYTF	TGTGCCAGCAACGGGGACAGGGTTTTTGGCTACACCTTC
.	once	TRBV20-1	TRBJ2-3	CSAREIDTQYF	TGCAGTGCTAGAGAGATAGATACGCAGTATTTT
TRBD2	.	TRBV28	TRBJ2-3	CASSLAGGLTDTQYF	TGTGCCAGCAGTTTGGCGGGGGGGTTGACAGATACGCAGTATTTT
TRBD2	.	TRBV19	TRBJ2-2	CASSKTSGGNTGELFF	TGTGCCAGTAGCAAGACTAGCGGGGGAAACACCGGGGAGCTGTTTTTT
.	.	TRBV7-9	TRBJ2-5	CASSLLAETQYF	TGTGCCAGCAGCTTACTAGCAGAGACCCAGTACTTC
.	few	TRBV5-1	TRBJ1-1	CASSLASYGGTTEAFF	TGCGCCAGCAGCTTGGCGTCGTACGGGGGGACGACTGAAGCTTTCTTT
.	.	TRBV2	TRBJ1-1	CASSEVGMNTEAFF	TGTGCCAGCAGTGAGGTAGGGATGAACACTGAAGCTTTCTTT
.	once	TRBV10-2	TRBJ1-3	CASSVQGSGNTIYF	TGCGCCAGCAGTGTACAGGGCTCTGGAAACACCATATATTTT
.	.	TRBV7-8	TRBJ1-1	CASSKSAWGARVTEAFF	TGTGCCAGCAGCAAAAGCGCGTGGGGGGCTCGGGTCACTGAAGCTTTCTTT
TRBD2	few	TRBV28	TRBJ2-3	CASLRGGVPDTQYF	TGTGCCAGCCTGCGGGGGGGGGTCCCAGATACGCAGTATTTT
TRBD1	.	TRBV7-2	TRBJ2-7	CASSKEGTGTSYEQYF	TGTGCCAGCAGTAAGGAGGGGACAGGGACCTCCTACGAGCAGTACTTC
.	.	TRBV19	TRBJ1-1	CASRWVDGFEAFF	TGTGCCAGTAGGTGGGTTGATGGGTTCGAAGCTTTCTTT
TRBD1	few	TRBV7-2	TRBJ1-2	CAIRQGYGYTF	TGTGCCATCAGACAGGGCTATGGCTACACCTTC
.	.	TRBV21-1	TRBJ1-2	CASSKARLGTGNDGYTF	TGTGCCAGCAGCAAAGCGAGGTTAGGGACAGGGAACGATGGCTACACCTTC
TRBD1	.	TRBV2	TRBJ2-5	CASSADRAKTQYF	TGTGCCAGCAGTGCGGACAGGGCCAAGACCCAGTACTTC
.	.	TRBV2	TRBJ1-6	CASVVLRTANNSPLHF	TGTGCCAGCGTCGTACTCCGGACAGCTAATAATTCACCCCTCCACTTT
.	.	TRBV10-3	TRBJ2-7	CAISESGSRVDEQYF	TGTGCCATCAGTGAGTCGGGCTCGAGGGTGGACGAGCAGTACTTC
.	few	TRBV20-1	TRBJ2-3	CSATLAVTSTDTQYF	TGCAGTGCTACCTTAGCGGTTACTAGCACAGATACGCAGTATTTT
TRBD1	.	TRBV12-3/TRBV12-4	TRBJ1-5	CASSGQGALNQPQHF	TGTGCCAGCAGCGGACAGGGAGCACTTAATCAGCCCCAGCATTTT
.	.	TRBV7-8	TRBJ1-1	CASSLAQGGRNTEAFF	TGTGCCAGCAGCTTAGCGCAAGGGGGAAGGAACACTGAAGCTTTCTTT
.	.	TRBV19	TRBJ1-2	CASSTQGGVANYGYTF	TGTGCCAGTAGTACGCAAGGGGGAGTAGCTAACTATGGCTACACCTTC
.	few	TRBV20-1	TRBJ1-2	CSAHDPRVYGYTF	TGCAGTGCCCACGACCCAAGAGTCTATGGCTACACCTTC
.	few	TRBV6-1	TRBJ2-7	CASSQQITGSYEQYF	TGTGCCAGCAGCCAACAAATTACAGGGTCCTACGAGCAGTACTTC